These 17 T cell receptor beta chains originate from one sample sequenced in a study of blood T cell repertoires in COVID-19. Profiling relied on immunoSEQ multiplex PCR, and the TCRdb table lists in-frame clones only, not all of them. The sample lists 200,000 to 250,000 clones; about 90% were seen once. Sequences were obtained from PBMCs or T cells enriched from blood (not recorded which). The receptors come from a man in his thirties or forties who had recovered from COVID-19.

This clone was counted a single time. J is TRBJ2-3 and V is TRBV5-8; 8 nucleotides align to TRBD2. V dropped 6 bases and J dropped 2; count of bases not matched to a gene: 5. CDR1 SGHTS and CDR2 YDEGEE come from the germline V gene. The CDR3 is made up of 14 amino acids. The CDR3 DNA sequence: TGTGCCAGCAACTTAGCGGGGAACACAGATACGCAGTATTTT. Translation gives CASNLAGNTDTQYF.

The V and J genes are TRBV19 and TRBJ1-3, with D uncertain. The V and J ends lost 8 bases and 2 bases respectively, with 13 bases between them. The CDR3 is 14 amino acids. Germline-derived CDR1 and CDR2 are LNHDA and SQIVND (reference sequence). CDR3 DNA: TGTGCCAGTGGTGTGATCAGCGCTGGAAACACCATATATTTT. Translated: CASGVISAGNTIYF.

J is TRBJ1-3 and V is TRBV5-5; TRBD1 matches 7 bases. Per germline, CDR1 SGHKS and CDR2 YYEKEE (reference sequence). Trimming removed 1 base from V and 6 bases from J; junction bases left unmatched: 22. The CDR3 is 20 amino acids. CDR3 sequence reads: CASSLLWRDRLWSVLNTIYF. Here the CDR3 DNA reads TGTGCCAGCAGCTTGTTATGGAGGGACAGATTATGGTCCGTCTTAAACACCATATATTTT.

The count of this clone is one. This chain joins TRBV10-3 and TRBJ2-1, with 7 positions matching TRBD2. CDR3 length equals 15 residues. V shed 5 bases and J 0 bases; nucleotides not matched to a gene: 4. Per the germline V gene, CDR1 is ENHRY and CDR2 is SYGVKD. CDR3 region: CAISLAVVSYNEQFF. In DNA, the CDR3 is TGTGCCATCAGTCTAGCGGTAGTCTCCTACAATGAGCAGTTCTTC.

V usage is TRBV5-3 and J usage is TRBJ2-7, with 10 bases fitting TRBD2. TRBV5-3 is an ORF for which the function is uncertain. V shed 2 bases, J shed 3 bases, and the junction held 14 bases outside the gene matches. The CDR3 has 18 amino acids. The CDR3 reads CARSLSSASGRTLYEQYF. The CDR3 region has the DNA TGTGCCAGAAGCTTAAGTTCGGCTAGCGGGAGAACGCTCTACGAGCAGTACTTC.

V gene TRBV28 combines with J gene TRBJ1-2; no definite D call. From germline, CDR1 is MDHEN and CDR2 SYDVKM. V was pared by 3 bases and J by 4 bases, with 6 bases between. This CDR3 is built from 12 residues. The CDR3 protein is CASSFSVYGYTF. CDR3 in DNA: TGTGCCAGCAGTTTTTCCGTCTATGGCTACACCTTC.

The genes are TRBV12-3 or TRBV12-4 and TRBJ2-4; 13 nucleotides line up with TRBD2. The length of the CDR3 is 13 residues. After removal of 4 bases from V and 13 bases from J, the junction contained 4 bases not matched to a gene. CDR3 sequence: CASSWTSGRGQYF. The CDR3 DNA is TGTGCCAGCAGTTGGACTAGCGGGAGAGGACAGTACTTC.

This clone was counted once. The V gene is TRBV10-2, the J gene TRBJ2-7, with 7 bases aligning to TRBD1. Germline assignment: CDR1 WSHSY and CDR2 SAAADI. The length of the CDR3 is 12 residues. The V segment lost 6 bases and the J segment 2 bases; nucleotides outside the gene matches: 1. As DNA, the CDR3 is TGCGCCAGCAGAAGGGGGCCCTACGAGCAGTACTTC. This gives the protein CASRRGPYEQYF.

The rearrangement joins TRBV21-1 to TRBJ1-5. TRBV21-1 is recorded as a pseudogene. The CDR3 extends over 15 amino acids. CDR3 protein: CASLSGGRGNQPQHF. DNA of the CDR3: TGTGCCAGCCTTTCGGGGGGCCGGGGCAATCAGCCCCAGCATTTT.

V usage is TRBV6-5 and J usage is TRBJ2-3, with 7 bases identical to TRBD1. Per germline, CDR1 MNHEY and CDR2 SVGAGI. V shed 4 bases, J shed 6 bases, and the junction held 7 bases outside the gene matches. The CDR3 length is 14 residues. CDR3 coding DNA: TGTGCCAGCAGTTCGACAGGGTGGGTGGATACGCAGTATTTT. It yields the protein CASSSTGWVDTQYF.

The V and J genes are TRBV6-5 and TRBJ1-4; D is possibly TRBD1 (5 bases). Germline V CDR1 and CDR2: MNHEY, SVGAGI. The ends were cut back, 2 bases at V and 0 bases at J, with 7 bases in the middle. The CDR3 covers 15 residues. CDR3 in amino acids: CASSYGAATNEKLFF. The CDR3 DNA follows: TGTGCCAGCAGTTACGGGGCTGCAACTAATGAAAAACTGTTTTTT.

The gene calls are TRBV2 and TRBJ2-6, with a possible D match to TRBD1 (5 bases). V shed 6 bases and J shed 4 bases, with 10 bases lying between them. This CDR3 comprises 14 residues. Germline V gives CDR1 SNHLY, CDR2 FYNNEI. CDR3 nucleotides: TGTGCCAGCAGGGGCAGGGTAGGGGCCAACGTCCTGACTTTC. Residues: CASRGRVGANVLTF.

J is TRBJ1-3 and V is TRBV6-1; D call uncertain. CDR3 length equals 18 residues. Looked up from germline, CDR1 is MNHNS and CDR2 is SASEGT. V shed 1 base and J shed 0 bases, with 16 bases lying between them. CDR3 sequence reads: CASSEVLFRVLSGNTIYF. CDR3 sequence (DNA): TGTGCCAGCAGTGAAGTTCTTTTCCGGGTCCTCTCTGGAAACACCATATATTTT.

This clone has only a few counts. The chain couples TRBV12-3 or TRBV12-4 to TRBJ1-2; 8 bases fit TRBD1. J was trimmed by 6 bases and V by 6 bases; bases with no gene match: 6. The CDR3 is 13 residues long. The CDR3 protein is CASRTAGGNGYTF. In nucleotides, the CDR3 is TGTGCCAGCAGGACAGCAGGGGGCAATGGCTACACCTTC.

The rearrangement uses TRBV4-1 and TRBJ1-5; TRBD1 agrees at 7 bases. V shed 1 base and J 2 bases; nucleotides not matched to a gene: 2. The CDR3 extends over 15 amino acids. Germline lookup yields CDR1 MGHRA and CDR2 YSYEKL. CDR3: CASSQGTGGNQPQHF. CDR3 sequence (DNA): TGCGCCAGCAGCCAAGGAACAGGGGGCAATCAGCCCCAGCATTTT.

The rearrangement links TRBV5-4 to TRBJ2-7; 13 bases match TRBD2. CDR1 is SGHNT and CDR2 is YYREEE in the germline V gene (reference sequence). The CDR3 spans 16 residues. V lost 0 bases, J lost 3 bases, and 3 bases stayed unmatched. CDR3 nucleotide sequence: TGTGCCAGCAGCTTGGACGGACTAGCGGGGGTCTACGAGCAGTACTTC. Translation gives CASSLDGLAGVYEQYF.

The CDR3 region has the DNA TGTGCCAGCTCACCGGGACAGGGAACGGGCACTGAAGCTTTCTTT. Its protein product is CASSPGQGTGTEAFF. The chain combines TRBV18 with TRBJ1-1, with TRBD1 identical over 9 bases. The CDR3 sequence is 15 residues long. V shed 3 bases, J shed 4 bases, and the junction held 6 bases outside the gene matches. Germline lookup yields CDR1 KGHSH and CDR2 LQKENI.